The table lists the clone carrying this T cell receptor (beta chain) with many counts. Its antigen is not identified. Profiling relied on immunoSEQ multiplex PCR, and the TCRdb table lists in-frame clones only, not all of them. The data show 90,000 to 100,000 clones, about 90% seen once. This record belongs to a study of OX40 agonist ivuxolimab in advanced cancers. On cycle 4 day 1 and cycle 7 day 1, as well as at baseline, blood was sampled. Study results and limitations: Individuals who were partial responders at 0.1-3.0 mg/kg had clonal expansion that ranked among the lowest.

The germline V and J ends were trimmed by 1 base and 8 bases, with 11 bases remaining between them. The CDR3 runs to 13 residues. CDR1 is SGHTA, CDR2 FQGNSA, per germline. V and J are TRBV7-2 and TRBJ1-2, with D hard to call. The sequence was obtained from an adult with an advanced solid tumor such as melanoma, head and neck, liver or kidney cancer. The sequencing here drew on CD4+ or CD8+ T cells sorted from blood, taken in a trial of the OX40 agonist ivuxolimab. CDR3 bases: TGTGCCAGCAGCTTAGAAGTGGGCGCCGGCTACACCTTC. Amino acids: CASSLEVGAGYTF. Full variable domain (missing parts from reference TRBV7-2 and TRBJ1-2): GAGVSQSPSNKVTEKGKDVELRCDPISGHTALYWYRQSLGQGLEFLIYFQGNSAPDKSGLPSDRFSAERTGGSVSTLTIQRTQQEDSAVYLCASSLEVGAGYTFGSGTRLTVV.